Below, 19 T cell receptor beta chains from the same sample are listed, as sequenced in a study of shared clonotypes between healthy human individuals. Only in-frame clones appear in the TCRdb table, and some are missing; sequencing was by immunoSEQ multiplex PCR. The top ten clones hold around a tenth of a sample with 300,000 or so clones, approximately 79% of them seen once. Sequencing used memory CD4+ T cells sorted from blood. Documented subset: CD45RA-negative fraction. These receptors all stem from a young man in good health.

This clone was detected once. The gene calls are TRBV2 and TRBJ2-7; D gene uncertain. The length of the CDR3 is 12 residues. Trimming removed 6 bases from V and 3 bases from J, with 9 bases in between. Looked up from germline, CDR1 is SNHLY and CDR2 is FYNNEI. CDR3 sequence: CASRNSLYEQYF. The CDR3 DNA reads as TGTGCCAGCAGAAACAGCCTCTACGAGCAGTACTTC.

The chain links TRBV4-1 to TRBJ1-5, with D uncertain. From germline, CDR1 is MGHRA and CDR2 YSYEKL. V lost 2 bases and J 0 bases, leaving 23 bases between the germline ends. The CDR3 is 20 residues long. The CDR3 sequence: CASSQKFNRGGSISNQPQHF. CDR3 DNA sequence: TGCGCCAGCAGCCAAAAATTTAATCGGGGAGGGTCGATTAGCAATCAGCCCCAGCATTTT.

The chain links TRBV4-1 to TRBJ2-3; TRBD2 agrees at 12 bases. The CDR3 consists of 16 residues. V gave up 0 bases and J gave up 6 bases; unmatched junction bases: 4. Germline values: CDR1 MGHRA, CDR2 YSYEKL. The CDR3 spells CASSQELAGGIDTQYF. The CDR3 DNA is TGCGCCAGCAGCCAAGAACTAGCGGGAGGAATTGATACGCAGTATTTT.

This sequence joins TRBV19 and TRBJ2-1; D remains unclear. This CDR3 contains 14 residues. Germline CDR1 and CDR2: LNHDA and SQIVND (reference sequence). Trimming cost V 2 bases and J 8 bases, with 13 bases left between them. The CDR3 spells CASSIKDPRDEQFF. The CDR3 DNA reads as TGTGCCAGTAGTATAAAGGACCCTAGGGATGAGCAGTTCTTC.

Only one count was recorded for this clone. The chain combines TRBV28 with TRBJ1-1; TRBD1 might be the D (5 bases). Deletions cut 3 bases from V and 11 bases from J, with 19 bases between. CDR1 is MDHEN and CDR2 is SYDVKM in the germline V gene. This CDR3 has 14 residues. CDR3 nucleotides: TGTGCCAGCAGTTTGGGACGGCGCATCGGCGAGGCTTTCTTT. It specifies CASSLGRRIGEAFF.

The chain has TRBV5-6 and TRBJ1-3, with 8 bases matching TRBD1. V shed 2 bases and J 0 bases; nucleotides not matched to a gene: 7. CDR3 length equals 17 residues. Germline CDR1 reads SGHDT; CDR2 reads YYEEEE. CDR3 in amino acids: CASSLPGTGFSGNTIYF. CDR3 coding DNA: TGTGCCAGCAGCTTACCTGGGACAGGTTTCTCTGGAAACACCATATATTTT.

The chain couples TRBV11-2 to TRBJ2-1; 9 nucleotides line up with TRBD2. The V segment lost 1 base and the J segment 3 bases; nucleotides outside the gene matches: 1. The germline CDR1 and CDR2 sequences are SGHAT and FQNNGV. This CDR3 spans 15 amino acids. CDR3 bases: TGTGCCAGCAGCTTAGTTAGCGGGGGCTACAATGAGCAGTTCTTC. Protein sequence: CASSLVSGGYNEQFF.

The chain recombines TRBV6-1 with TRBJ2-2; D not resolved. The germline V gene has CDR1 MNHNS and CDR2 SASEGT. The CDR3 is 15 amino acids. Trimming left V 6 bases short and J 6 bases short, with 17 bases between. CDR3 sequence reads: CASRAFNSAAGELFF. The CDR3, as DNA: TGTGCCAGCAGGGCCTTTAATTCGGCGGCCGGGGAGCTGTTTTTT.

V and J are TRBV30 and TRBJ2-3, with 9 nucleotides matching TRBD2. Germline CDR1 GTSNPN, CDR2 SVGIG (reference sequence). J lost 3 bases, V lost 1 base, and 5 bases had no gene match. The CDR3 is 15 residues long. Here the CDR3 reads CAWSALAGSTDTQYF. The CDR3 DNA sequence: TGTGCCTGGAGTGCCCTAGCGGGGTCGACAGATACGCAGTATTTT.

This chain joins TRBV5-1 and TRBJ2-5, with D tentatively TRBD2 (5 bases). This CDR3 has 12 amino acids. Germline CDR1 and CDR2: SGHRS and YFSETQ. Between the trimmed V and J ends, which lost 4 bases and 5 bases, there was a span of 9 bases. This CDR3 is CASSVRGETQYF. CDR3 nucleotide sequence: TGCGCCAGCAGCGTTCGAGGGGAGACCCAGTACTTC.

Here the CDR3 reads CASSLASGLAAPPQYF. The CDR3 nucleotides read TGTGCCAGCAGCTTAGCATCGGGACTAGCGGCGCCTCCGCAGTATTTT. The V and J genes are TRBV7-9 and TRBJ2-3; TRBD2 aligns across 11 bases. CDR1 and CDR2 (germline): SEHNR, FQNEAQ (reference sequence). CDR3 length equals 16 residues. Trimming at V came to 0 bases and at J to 10 bases, leaving 9 bases not matched to a gene.

The chain recombines TRBV18 with TRBJ2-5, with TRBD2 as a possible D gene (6 bases). Between the trimmed V and J ends, which lost 0 bases and 5 bases, there was a span of 16 bases. This CDR3 contains 16 residues. CDR1 is KGHSH, CDR2 LQKENI, per germline. CDR3: CASSPPRREDGETQYF. DNA of the CDR3: TGTGCCAGCTCACCACCCCGGCGGGAAGATGGGGAGACCCAGTACTTC.

The CDR3 DNA reads TGTGCCAGCAGGCGGAGTCTGGGTGAGGCCCAGTACTTC. Translated: CASRRSLGEAQYF. This rearrangement joins TRBV6-5 to TRBJ2-5, with D unclear. Germline CDR1 reads MNHEY; CDR2 reads SVGAGI. The length of the CDR3 is 13 residues. V lost 6 bases, J lost 9 bases, and 17 bases lay in between.

The chain combines TRBV10-1 with TRBJ2-1; 13 bases are a match to TRBD2. The CDR3 length is 16 residues. After removal of 6 bases from V and 5 bases from J, the junction contained 7 bases not matched to a gene. The germline V gene has CDR1 WNHNN and CDR2 SYGVQD (reference sequence). CDR3 sequence (DNA): TGCGCCAGCAGCGAGGCCGGACTAGCGGGAGACAATGAGCAGTTCTTC. Its protein product is CASSEAGLAGDNEQFF.

The genes are TRBV20-1 and TRBJ2-7; unclear D gene. Between the trimmed V and J ends, which lost 6 bases and 4 bases, there was a span of 4 bases. The CDR3 loop spans 9 amino acids. CDR1 DFQATT and CDR2 SNEGSKA come from the germline V gene (reference sequence). The CDR3 DNA sequence: TGCAGTGCGGGGTACGAGCAGTACTTC. It is translated as CSAGYEQYF.

V gene TRBV27 combines with J gene TRBJ2-1, with 9 bases fitting TRBD2. Germline V gene lookup returns CDR1 MNHEY and CDR2 SMNVEV (reference sequence). Trimming took 6 bases from V and 2 from J; bases not matched to a gene: 5. There are 15 residues in the CDR3. CDR3 coding DNA: TGTGCCAGCAGCTTAAGCGGGAGGACCTACAATGAGCAGTTCTTC. It translates to CASSLSGRTYNEQFF.

J is TRBJ1-5 and V is TRBV29-1, with D perhaps TRBD1 (5 bases). V gave up 3 bases and J gave up 4 bases, with 10 bases separating them. The CDR3 has 13 amino acids. CDR1 is SQVTM and CDR2 is ANQGSEA in the germline V gene. CDR3 nucleotide sequence: TGCAGCGTTGATTTGGGGCCAAATCAGCCCCAGCATTTT. It specifies CSVDLGPNQPQHF.

V usage is TRBV29-1 and J usage is TRBJ2-5; no firm D call. The ends were cut back, 4 bases at V and 4 bases at J, with 7 bases in the middle. The CDR3 spans 11 residues. The germline V gene has CDR1 SQVTM and CDR2 ANQGSEA. In DNA, the CDR3 is TGCAGCGTTGCAATCGGAGAGACCCAGTACTTC. Protein: CSVAIGETQYF.

This chain joins TRBV7-9 and TRBJ1-3; D unclear. The V and J ends lost 8 bases and 0 bases respectively, with 8 bases between them. CDR1 and CDR2 (germline): SEHNR, FQNEAQ (reference sequence). The CDR3 covers 13 residues. The CDR3 is CASLTDSGNTIYF. DNA for the CDR3: TGTGCCAGCCTCACAGACTCTGGAAACACCATATATTTT.